A single sample is the source of the 7 T cell receptor beta chains below, sequenced in a study of naive CD8 T cells in extremely preterm neonates. Without labor or membrane rupture, elective cesareans at roughly 35-43 weeks supplied term cord blood. The repertoire was sequenced with immunoSEQ multiplex PCR; TCRdb's copy has only in-frame clones and lacks some. The sample records 7,000 or so clones, roughly 90% being singletons. The specimen sequenced was naive CD8+ T cells from cord blood. The source of these receptors is a newborn in good health.

The chain is built from TRBV5-6 and TRBJ2-3, with D tentatively TRBD1 (5 bases). From germline, CDR1 is SGHDT and CDR2 YYEEEE. Trimming removed 4 bases at V and 6 bases at J, with 9 bases between. The CDR3 has 12 amino acids. DNA of the CDR3: TGTGCCAGCAGCGTGGGGCGGGATACGCAGTATTTT. This encodes CASSVGRDTQYF.

V gene TRBV11-2 combines with J gene TRBJ1-1; 8 bases fit TRBD1. Unmatched junction bases numbered 10, after V lost 5 bases and J lost 5 bases. This CDR3 region has 15 residues. Germline lookup yields CDR1 SGHAT and CDR2 FQNNGV. In DNA form, the CDR3 reads TGTGCCAGCAGCGGCCGACAGGGGAGGGGGACTGAAGCTTTCTTT. As protein: CASSGRQGRGTEAFF.

The chain couples TRBV27 to TRBJ2-7, with D possibly being TRBD1 (6 bases). V was clipped by 5 bases and J by 3 bases, with 14 bases between them. The CDR3 loop spans 14 amino acids. Per germline, CDR1 MNHEY and CDR2 SMNVEV (reference sequence). Written as DNA, the CDR3 is TGTGCCAGCAGTCCCCAGACAGGAAGCTACGAGCAGTACTTC. The encoded protein is CASSPQTGSYEQYF.

The V and J genes are TRBV7-9 and TRBJ2-5, with 7 bases lining up with TRBD1. J was trimmed by 1 base and V by 4 bases; bases with no gene match: 6. This CDR3 has 15 amino acids. In germline, CDR1 is SEHNR, CDR2 FQNEAQ (reference sequence). The CDR3 nucleotides are TGTGCCAGCAGCTCCGGGACAGTTATCCAAGAGACCCAGTACTTC. Translating gives CASSSGTVIQETQYF.

This chain links TRBV19 with TRBJ2-1, with unresolved D. V was pared by 4 bases and J by 6 bases, with 10 bases between. The length of the CDR3 is 13 residues. CDR1 and CDR2 (germline): LNHDA, SQIVND (reference sequence). The CDR3 protein is CASSRSYPNEQFF. The CDR3 coding sequence is TGTGCCAGTAGTAGGTCCTACCCCAATGAGCAGTTCTTC.

The chain uses TRBV6-1 and TRBJ2-7, with D perhaps matching TRBD1 (5 bases). Germline CDR1 and CDR2: MNHNS and SASEGT. With 3 bases removed from V and 6 bases from J, the gap between germline ends came to 6 bases. The CDR3 loop spans 11 amino acids. Here the CDR3 DNA reads TGTGCCAGCAGTGAGCAGGGCGAGCAGTACTTC. Protein sequence: CASSEQGEQYF.

The chain joins TRBV4-3 to TRBJ1-1, with D tentatively TRBD1 (6 bases). Germline V gives CDR1 LGHNA, CDR2 YSLEER. V was clipped by 4 bases and J by 2 bases, with 11 bases between them. The CDR3 extends over 14 amino acids. This CDR3 reads CASSPGERNTEAFF. The CDR3, as DNA: TGCGCCAGCAGCCCAGGGGAGAGAAACACTGAAGCTTTCTTT.